The 25 T cell receptor beta chains presented below share a single source sample, sequenced in a study of blood T cell repertoires in COVID-19. Produced via immunoSEQ multiplex PCR; TCRdb's table is partial and in-frame only. The sample includes fewer than 200,000 clones, under 85% of them seen just once. Sequencing used peripheral blood. These receptors originate from a man between 65 and 85 years old with acute or convalescent COVID-19.

The chain is built from TRBV28 and TRBJ2-1; the match to TRBD2 covers 14 bases. V lost 8 bases to trimming and J lost 1 base; unmatched junction nucleotides: 4. CDR3 size: 16 residues. Germline CDR1 and CDR2: MDHEN and SYDVKM. The CDR3 spells CASGGLAGVSYNEQFF. CDR3 bases: TGTGCCAGCGGGGGACTAGCGGGAGTATCCTACAATGAGCAGTTCTTC. The full variable domain, its missing parts supplied by reference TRBV28 and TRBJ2-1, is DVKVTQSSRYLVKRTGEKVFLECVQDMDHENMFWYRQDPGLGLRLIYFSYDVKMKEKGDIPEGYSVSREKKERFSLILESASTNQTSMYLCASGGLAGVSYNEQFFGPGTRLTVL.

This clone is a singleton in its sample. V and J are TRBV6-5 and TRBJ2-3, with D tentatively TRBD2 (6 bases). CDR1 is MNHEY and CDR2 is SVGAGI in the germline V gene. V was clipped by 7 bases and J by 4 bases, with 18 bases between them. The CDR3 sequence is 15 residues long. The CDR3 loop is CASTTRRPGADTQYF. In DNA, the CDR3 is TGTGCCAGCACCACCCGGCGTCCGGGGGCAGATACGCAGTATTTT.

The chain couples TRBV19 to TRBJ2-7; no definite D call. Germline V gene sequence: CDR1 LNHDA, CDR2 SQIVND (reference sequence). V was shortened by 4 bases and J by 3 bases, with 7 bases between the two germline ends. The CDR3 runs 12 residues. The CDR3 is CASSTGYYEQYF. The CDR3 nucleotides are TGTGCCAGTAGTACAGGTTACTACGAGCAGTACTTC.

The chain employs TRBV6-4 and TRBJ1-2; D uncertain. The CDR3 runs to 13 residues. In germline, CDR1 is MRHNA, CDR2 SNTAGT. V was shortened by 3 bases and J by 5 bases, with 10 bases between the two germline ends. The CDR3 protein is CASSEEGGYGYTF. CDR3 in DNA: TGTGCCAGCAGTGAGGAGGGTGGTTATGGCTACACCTTC.

The gene calls are TRBV20-1 and TRBJ1-5; TRBD1 is a possible D gene (6 bases). Germline-derived CDR1 and CDR2 are DFQATT and SNEGSKA (reference sequence). The CDR3 runs 13 residues. Trimming cost V 3 bases and J 6 bases, with 12 bases left between them. In DNA form, the CDR3 reads TGCAGTGCTAGTAGACAGGATGGTCAGCCCCAGCATTTT. Protein sequence: CSASRQDGQPQHF.

The chain links TRBV25-1 to TRBJ1-2; D may be TRBD1 (5 bases). Germline lookup yields CDR1 MGHDK and CDR2 SYGVNS. V lost 4 bases and J lost 3, with 12 bases in between. The CDR3 consists of 14 residues. CDR3 bases: TGTGCCAGCAGTGGGACACCCGGGCACTATGGCTACACCTTC. Amino acids: CASSGTPGHYGYTF.

The table lists this clone with a count of one. The chain links TRBV6-5 to TRBJ2-5; perhaps TRBD1 as D (5 bases). V lost 5 bases, J lost 0 bases, and 10 bases lay in between. This CDR3 spans 14 amino acids. CDR1 and CDR2 from the germline V gene are MNHEY and SVGAGI. The CDR3 spells CASSQRQNQETQYF. CDR3 coding DNA: TGTGCCAGCAGTCAGAGACAGAACCAAGAGACCCAGTACTTC.

This clone was seen just once. The chain employs TRBV28 and TRBJ2-7; D not resolved. CDR1 is MDHEN and CDR2 is SYDVKM in the germline V gene. CDR3 size: 12 residues. Deletions cut 4 bases from V and 2 bases from J, with 6 bases between. This CDR3 is CASSSVTYEQYF. The DNA of the CDR3 is TGTGCCAGCAGTTCTGTAACCTACGAGCAGTACTTC.

The chain employs TRBV6-5 and TRBJ1-4, with a tentative D call TRBD1 (5 bases). This CDR3 comprises 16 residues. V was shortened by 4 bases and J by 5 bases, with 17 bases between the two germline ends. Per the germline V gene, CDR1 is MNHEY and CDR2 is SVGAGI. The CDR3 nucleotides read TGTGCCAGCAGTTGGCGTAGACAGTTCCAAAATGAAAAACTGTTTTTT. Residues: CASSWRRQFQNEKLFF.

The chain combines TRBV9 with TRBJ1-2; 7 bases align to TRBD1. V shed 3 bases and J 4 bases; nucleotides not matched to a gene: 6. The CDR3 has 14 amino acids. Germline lookup yields CDR1 SGDLS and CDR2 YYNGEE. The CDR3 here is CASSADRAGYGYTF. The CDR3 nucleotides are TGTGCCAGCAGCGCAGACAGGGCAGGCTATGGCTACACCTTC.

The V gene is TRBV2, the J gene TRBJ1-1; D gene unclear. V lost 4 bases and J 6 bases, leaving 15 bases between the germline ends. The CDR3 has 14 residues. Germline V gene lookup returns CDR1 SNHLY and CDR2 FYNNEI. CDR3 in DNA: TGTGCCAGCAGTGCGTGGGGAGGGAATGCTGAAGCTTTCTTT. It is translated as CASSAWGGNAEAFF.

The chain combines TRBV5-1 with TRBJ1-5; no reliable D call. Trimming stripped 0 bases from V and 4 bases from J, with 11 bases between. This CDR3 is built from 15 residues. The germline V gene has CDR1 SGHRS and CDR2 YFSETQ. In nucleotides, the CDR3 is TGCGCCAGCAGCTTGGAACCAGATTCTAATCAGCCCCAGCATTTT. Its protein is CASSLEPDSNQPQHF.

The chain carries TRBV30 and TRBJ1-5; D remains unclear. V dropped 5 bases and J dropped 4 bases, with 12 bases sitting between them. From germline, CDR1 is GTSNPN and CDR2 SVGIG (reference sequence). The CDR3 extends over 13 amino acids. CDR3 region: CAWARDRNQPQHF. The CDR3 DNA follows: TGTGCCTGGGCCCGCGATCGGAATCAGCCCCAGCATTTT.

This clone has a count of ten or more. The chain carries TRBV7-2 and TRBJ2-7; D is ambiguous. The ends were cut back, 4 bases at V and 4 bases at J, with 11 bases in the middle. Germline CDR1 SGHTA, CDR2 FQGNSA. There are 13 residues in the CDR3. CDR3 sequence: CASSSSSGYEQYF. For the CDR3, the DNA is TGTGCCAGCAGCTCCTCGTCCGGGTACGAGCAGTACTTC.

J is TRBJ2-2 and V is TRBV5-1; 8 nucleotides match TRBD1. The CDR3 loop spans 17 amino acids. Germline V CDR1 and CDR2: SGHRS, YFSETQ. The V and J ends lost 2 bases and 1 base, in that order; junction bases with no gene match: 7. The CDR3 DNA is TGCGCCAGCAGCTTAATTCTTGGGACAGGGAACACCGGGGAGCTGTTTTTT. Its translation is CASSLILGTGNTGELFF.

The genes are TRBV7-3 and TRBJ2-1, with 9 positions matching TRBD1. The germline CDR1 and CDR2 sequences are SGHTA and FQGTGA. After removal of 5 bases from V and 9 bases from J, the junction contained 14 bases not matched to a gene. The CDR3 runs 16 residues. The chain's CDR3 is CASSPRKGQGQSEQFF. The CDR3 nucleotides read TGTGCCAGCAGCCCCCGAAAGGGACAGGGACAGTCTGAGCAGTTCTTC.

This sequence joins TRBV19 and TRBJ2-3; 13 nucleotides agree with TRBD2. Germline-derived CDR1 and CDR2 are LNHDA and SQIVND (reference sequence). This CDR3 spans 15 amino acids. V lost 6 bases to trimming and J lost 5 bases; unmatched junction nucleotides: 5. The CDR3 spells CASRLAGGPIDTQYF. The CDR3 nucleotides read TGTGCCAGTAGACTAGCGGGAGGGCCCATAGATACGCAGTATTTT.

The gene calls are TRBV24-1 and TRBJ2-5, with no clear D. The germline V and J ends were trimmed by 2 bases and 5 bases, with 17 bases remaining between them. The germline V gene has CDR1 KGHDR and CDR2 SFDVKD. The CDR3 runs to 16 residues. The CDR3 here is CATSDSTASALETQYF. Written as DNA, the CDR3 is TGTGCCACCAGTGATTCTACCGCCTCTGCCCTGGAGACCCAGTACTTC.

The V gene is TRBV11-3, the J gene TRBJ2-1, with 7 bases fitting TRBD1. With 5 bases clipped from V and 0 bases from J, the junction kept 7 bases outside the gene matches. The germline V gene has CDR1 SGHNT and CDR2 YENEEA. CDR3 length equals 16 residues. The CDR3 DNA reads TGTGCCAGCAGCCCGAGGGACAGAAGCTCCTACAATGAGCAGTTCTTC. It is translated as CASSPRDRSSYNEQFF.

The chain links TRBV7-8 to TRBJ2-3; TRBD1 is a possible D gene (5 bases). V shed 1 base and J shed 4 bases, with 9 bases lying between them. The CDR3 is 14 residues long. CDR1 is SGHVS and CDR2 is FQNEAQ in the germline V gene. The CDR3 coding sequence is TGTGCCAGCAGCTTAGACAGGATGGCAGATACGCAGTATTTT. Translating gives CASSLDRMADTQYF.

The chain joins TRBV10-3 to TRBJ2-3, with 11 bases that match TRBD2. V shed 5 bases, J shed 4 bases, and the junction held 2 bases outside the gene matches. Germline V gene lookup returns CDR1 ENHRY and CDR2 SYGVKD. CDR3 size: 14 residues. CDR3 sequence reads: CAISLAGGPDTQYF. CDR3 coding DNA: TGTGCCATCAGTTTAGCGGGGGGGCCAGATACGCAGTATTTT.

This clone showed up just once. The genes are TRBV28 and TRBJ2-3, with TRBD2 identical over 9 bases. Germline values: CDR1 MDHEN, CDR2 SYDVKM. The CDR3 loop spans 17 amino acids. V was pared by 6 bases and J by 1 base, with 11 bases of the junction left unmatched. The CDR3 spells CASSPGGGRARTDTQYF. The CDR3 DNA is TGTGCCAGCAGCCCTGGGGGCGGGAGGGCCCGCACAGATACGCAGTATTTT.

This clone was picked up a small number of times. The gene calls are TRBV5-1 and TRBJ2-1, with 9 bases matching TRBD2. Germline values: CDR1 SGHRS, CDR2 YFSETQ. The trim removed 0 bases at V and 5 bases at J, leaving 3 bases unmatched. The CDR3 consists of 15 residues. The CDR3 is CASSLGGGGDNEQFF. The CDR3 nucleotides are TGCGCCAGCAGCTTGGGTGGCGGGGGGGACAATGAGCAGTTCTTC.

V usage is TRBV28 and J usage is TRBJ2-5; TRBD2 matches at 8 bases. V lost 1 base and J lost 4; bases outside the gene matches: 8. This CDR3 spans 16 amino acids. Germline-derived CDR1 and CDR2 are MDHEN and SYDVKM. As DNA, the CDR3 is TGTGCCAGCAGTTTATTCGGGAGGGCCCTCTTAGAGACCCAGTACTTC. Amino acids: CASSLFGRALLETQYF.

This clone was found a few times. The rearrangement links TRBV3-1 (or the pseudogene TRBV3-2) to TRBJ2-7, with D perhaps matching TRBD2 (5 bases). The V gene's germline CDR1 is LGHDT and CDR2 YNNKEL (reference sequence). The CDR3 has 13 residues. The V and J ends lost 7 bases and 0 bases respectively, with 10 bases between them. CDR3 sequence: CASNPADSYEQYF. The CDR3 nucleotides read TGTGCCAGCAACCCAGCGGACTCCTACGAGCAGTACTTC.